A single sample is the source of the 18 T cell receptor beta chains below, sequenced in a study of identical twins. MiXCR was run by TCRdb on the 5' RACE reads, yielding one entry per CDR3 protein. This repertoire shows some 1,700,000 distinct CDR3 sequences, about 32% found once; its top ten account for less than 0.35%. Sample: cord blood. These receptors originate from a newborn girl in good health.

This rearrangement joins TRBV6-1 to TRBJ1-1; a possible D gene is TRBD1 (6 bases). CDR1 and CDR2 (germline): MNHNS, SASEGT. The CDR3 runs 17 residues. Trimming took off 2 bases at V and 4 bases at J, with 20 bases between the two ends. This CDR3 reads CASSEPLSGGRGTEAFF. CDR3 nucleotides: TGTGCCAGCAGTGAACCCCTAAGCGGGGGGCGCGGCACTGAAGCTTTCTTT.

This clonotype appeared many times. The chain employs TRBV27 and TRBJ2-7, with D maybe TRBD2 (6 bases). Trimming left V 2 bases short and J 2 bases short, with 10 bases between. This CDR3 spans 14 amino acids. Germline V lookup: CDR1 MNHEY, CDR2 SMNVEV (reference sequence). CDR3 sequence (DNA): TGTGCCAGCAGTTTAGCGGGGTCAGCCTACGAGCAGTACTTC. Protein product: CASSLAGSAYEQYF.

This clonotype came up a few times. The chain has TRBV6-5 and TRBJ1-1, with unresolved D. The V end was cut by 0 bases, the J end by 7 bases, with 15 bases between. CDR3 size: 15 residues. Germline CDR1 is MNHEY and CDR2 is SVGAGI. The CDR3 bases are TGTGCCAGCAGTTACTCGGCAGAGCCGAACCGTGAAGCTTTCTTT. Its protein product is CASSYSAEPNREAFF.

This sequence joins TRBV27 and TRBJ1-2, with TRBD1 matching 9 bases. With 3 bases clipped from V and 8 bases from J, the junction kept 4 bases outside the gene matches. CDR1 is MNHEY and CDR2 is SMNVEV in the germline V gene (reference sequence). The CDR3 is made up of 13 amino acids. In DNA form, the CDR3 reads TGTGCCAGCAGTTTCGACAGGGGGAGAGGCTACACCTTC. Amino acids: CASSFDRGRGYTF.

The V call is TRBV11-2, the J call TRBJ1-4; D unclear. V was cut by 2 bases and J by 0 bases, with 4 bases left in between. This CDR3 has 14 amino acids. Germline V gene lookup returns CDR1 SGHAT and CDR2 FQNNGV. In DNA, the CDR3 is TGTGCCAGCAGCTTAAGTACAACTAATGAAAAACTGTTTTTT. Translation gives CASSLSTTNEKLFF.

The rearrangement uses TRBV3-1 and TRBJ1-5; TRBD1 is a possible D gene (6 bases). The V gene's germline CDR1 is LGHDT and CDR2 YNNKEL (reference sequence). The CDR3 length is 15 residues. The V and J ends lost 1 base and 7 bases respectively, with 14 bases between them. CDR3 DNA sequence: TGTGCCAGCAGCCAAGGGATAAGTCAGGGGCAGCCCCAGCATTTT. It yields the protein CASSQGISQGQPQHF.

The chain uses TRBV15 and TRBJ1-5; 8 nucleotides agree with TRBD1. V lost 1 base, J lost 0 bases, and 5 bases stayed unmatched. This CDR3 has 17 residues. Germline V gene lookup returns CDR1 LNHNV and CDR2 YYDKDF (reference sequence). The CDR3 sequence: CATSRVRTGFSNQPQHF. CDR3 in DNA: TGTGCCACCAGCAGAGTAAGGACAGGGTTTAGCAATCAGCCCCAGCATTTT.

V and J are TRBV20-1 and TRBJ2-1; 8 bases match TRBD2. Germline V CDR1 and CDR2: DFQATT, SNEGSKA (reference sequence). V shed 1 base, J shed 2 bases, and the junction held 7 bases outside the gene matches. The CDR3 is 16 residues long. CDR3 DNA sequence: TGCAGTGCTAGAGGCCCAGCGGGGGTACCCTACAATGAGCAGTTCTTC. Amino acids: CSARGPAGVPYNEQFF.

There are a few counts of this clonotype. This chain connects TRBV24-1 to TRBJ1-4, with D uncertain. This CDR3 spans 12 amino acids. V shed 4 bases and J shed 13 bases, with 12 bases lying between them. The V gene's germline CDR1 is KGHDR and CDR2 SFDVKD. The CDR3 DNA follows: TGTGCCACCAGTGAACATGTCGAGGTACTGTTTTTT. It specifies CATSEHVEVLFF.

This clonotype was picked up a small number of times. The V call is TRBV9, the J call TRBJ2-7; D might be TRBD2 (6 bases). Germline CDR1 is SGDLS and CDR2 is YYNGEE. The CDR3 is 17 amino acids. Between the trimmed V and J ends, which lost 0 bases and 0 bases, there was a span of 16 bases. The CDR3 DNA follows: TGTGCCAGCAGCGTAGGACTAGACCCTTTAAGCTCCTACGAGCAGTACTTC. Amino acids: CASSVGLDPLSSYEQYF.

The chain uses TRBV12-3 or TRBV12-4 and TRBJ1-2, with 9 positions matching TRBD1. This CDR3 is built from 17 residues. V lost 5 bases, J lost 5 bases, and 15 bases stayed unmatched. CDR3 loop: CASSRRQGGGIGYGYTF. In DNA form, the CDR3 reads TGTGCCAGCAGTCGCCGACAGGGGGGAGGGATAGGGTATGGCTACACCTTC.

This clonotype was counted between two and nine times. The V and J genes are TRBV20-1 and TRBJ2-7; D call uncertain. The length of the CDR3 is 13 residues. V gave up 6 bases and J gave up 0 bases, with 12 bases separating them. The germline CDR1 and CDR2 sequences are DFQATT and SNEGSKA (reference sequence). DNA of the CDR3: TGCAGTGCCAGTCGTCGGGTCTCCTACGAGCAGTACTTC. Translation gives CSASRRVSYEQYF.

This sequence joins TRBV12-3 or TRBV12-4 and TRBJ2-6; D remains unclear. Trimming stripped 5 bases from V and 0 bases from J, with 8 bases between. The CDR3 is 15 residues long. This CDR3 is CASSIAHSGANVLTF. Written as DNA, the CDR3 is TGTGCCAGCAGTATCGCCCACTCTGGGGCCAACGTCCTGACTTTC.

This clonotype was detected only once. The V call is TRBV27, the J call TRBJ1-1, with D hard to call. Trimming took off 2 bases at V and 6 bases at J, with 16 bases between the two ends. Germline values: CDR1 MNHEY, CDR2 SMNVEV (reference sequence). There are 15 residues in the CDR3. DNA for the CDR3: TGTGCCAGCAGTTTAGGCTGGGCGTCTGGCTCTGAAGCTTTCTTT. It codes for CASSLGWASGSEAFF.

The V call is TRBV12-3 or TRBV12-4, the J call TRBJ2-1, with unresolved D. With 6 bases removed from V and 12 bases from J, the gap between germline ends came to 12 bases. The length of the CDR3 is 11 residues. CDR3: CASSPRVGQFF. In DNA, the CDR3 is TGTGCCAGCAGCCCCCGAGTTGGGCAGTTCTTC.

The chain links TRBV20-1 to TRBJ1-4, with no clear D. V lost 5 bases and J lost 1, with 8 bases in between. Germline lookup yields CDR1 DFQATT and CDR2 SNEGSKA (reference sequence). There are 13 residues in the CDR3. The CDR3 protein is CSALAGTNEKLFF. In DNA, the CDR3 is TGCAGTGCTTTGGCGGGAACTAATGAAAAACTGTTTTTT.

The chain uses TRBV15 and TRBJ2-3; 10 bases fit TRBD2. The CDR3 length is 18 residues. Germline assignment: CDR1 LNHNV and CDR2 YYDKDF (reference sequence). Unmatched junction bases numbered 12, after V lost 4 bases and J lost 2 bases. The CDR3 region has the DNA TGTGCCACCAGCACCTACCGTGGGACTAGCGCACCCACAGATACGCAGTATTTT. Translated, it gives CATSTYRGTSAPTDTQYF.

The CDR3 reads CASSGSGPYNEQYF. Here the CDR3 DNA reads TGCGCCAGCAGTGGATCGGGACCGTACAATGAGCAGTACTTC. The chain employs TRBV5-1 and TRBJ2-1, with D perhaps assigned TRBD1 or TRBD2 (5 bases each). The tail of the sequence fits TRBJ2-7 better, so the J call may be wrong. CDR1 SGHRS and CDR2 YFSETQ come from the germline V gene. The CDR3 length is 14 residues.